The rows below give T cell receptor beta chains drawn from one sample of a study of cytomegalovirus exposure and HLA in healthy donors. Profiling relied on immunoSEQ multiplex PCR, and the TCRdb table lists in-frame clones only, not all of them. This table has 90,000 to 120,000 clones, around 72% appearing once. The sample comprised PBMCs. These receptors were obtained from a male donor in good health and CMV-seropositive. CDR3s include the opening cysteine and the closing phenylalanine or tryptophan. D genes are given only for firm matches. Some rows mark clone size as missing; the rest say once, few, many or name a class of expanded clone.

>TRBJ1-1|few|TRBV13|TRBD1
CASSKGTGMYTEAFF
TGTGCCAGCAGCAAAGGGACAGGGATGTACACTGAAGCTTTCTTT
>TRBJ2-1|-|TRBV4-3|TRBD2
CASSQVGRGGFYNEQFF
TGCGCCAGCAGCCAAGTTGGGCGGGGGGGCTTTTACAATGAGCAGTTCTTC
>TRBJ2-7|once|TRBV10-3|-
CAIKGVGYEQYF
TGTGCCATCAAAGGGGTTGGTTACGAGCAGTACTTC
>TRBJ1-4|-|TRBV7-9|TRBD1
CASSAGGRGEKLFF
TGTGCCAGCAGCGCAGGGGGCAGGGGTGAAAAACTGTTTTTT
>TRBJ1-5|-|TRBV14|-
CASSQTGLNQPQHF
TGTGCCAGCAGCCAAACAGGGTTGAATCAGCCCCAGCATTTT
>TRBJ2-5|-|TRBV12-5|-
CASGLVSGREGGETQYF
TGTGCTAGTGGTTTGGTCTCGGGGAGAGAGGGGGGGGAGACCCAGTACTTC
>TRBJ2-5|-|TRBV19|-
CASSRDQVAETQYF
TGTGCCAGTAGTCGCGACCAGGTAGCGGAGACCCAGTACTTC
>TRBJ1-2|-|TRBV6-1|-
CASSGSGYGYTF
TGTGCCAGCAGTGGGTCGGGTTATGGCTACACCTTC
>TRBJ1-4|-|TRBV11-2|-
CASSFSRANEKLFF
TGTGCCAGCAGCTTTAGCAGGGCGAATGAAAAACTGTTTTTT
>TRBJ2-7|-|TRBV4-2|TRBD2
CASSQDHEGGFEQYF
TGTGCCAGCAGCCAAGACCATGAGGGAGGGTTCGAGCAGTACTTC
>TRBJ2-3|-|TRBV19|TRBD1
CASRETGGYTDTQYF
TGTGCCAGTAGGGAGACAGGGGGCTATACAGATACGCAGTATTTT
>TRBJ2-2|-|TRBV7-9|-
CASSPAGQANTGELFF
TGTGCCAGCAGCCCCGCGGGGCAGGCGAACACCGGGGAGCTGTTTTTT
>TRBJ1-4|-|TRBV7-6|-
CASSLLEGEKLFF
TGTGCCAGCAGCTTACTAGAGGGAGAAAAACTGTTTTTT
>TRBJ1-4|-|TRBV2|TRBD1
CASSRQGVEKLFF
TGTGCCAGCAGTAGACAGGGGGTTGAAAAACTGTTTTTT
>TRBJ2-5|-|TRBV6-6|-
CASSYSGQQETQYF
TGTGCCAGCAGTTACTCGGGACAACAAGAGACCCAGTACTTC
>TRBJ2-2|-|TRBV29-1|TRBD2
CSVETGGKRGGYTGELFF
TGCAGCGTTGAGACTGGCGGGAAGCGGGGGGGGTACACCGGGGAGCTGTTTTTT
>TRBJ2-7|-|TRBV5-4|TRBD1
CASSFLGQGATEQYF
TGTGCCAGCAGCTTCCTGGGACAGGGGGCGACGGAGCAGTACTTC
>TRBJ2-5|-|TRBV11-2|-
CASTFQDRGETQYF
TGTGCCAGCACCTTCCAGGACCGGGGGGAGACCCAGTACTTC
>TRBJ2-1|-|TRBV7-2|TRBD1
CASSLEGQVYHEQFF
TGTGCCAGCAGCTTAGAGGGACAGGTTTACCATGAGCAGTTCTTC
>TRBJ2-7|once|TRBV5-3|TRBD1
CATRSRDRVTYEQYF
TGTGCCACAAGGAGCCGGGACAGGGTGACCTACGAGCAGTACTTC
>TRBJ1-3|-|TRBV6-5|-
CASSGTWGAGNTIYF
TGTGCCAGCAGTGGGACTTGGGGGGCTGGAAACACCATATATTTT
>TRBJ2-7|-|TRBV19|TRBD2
CASSIPGLAYEQYF
TGTGCCAGTAGTATTCCGGGACTAGCCTACGAGCAGTACTTC
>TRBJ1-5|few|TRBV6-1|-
CASRLTVAGNQPQHF
TGTGCCAGCAGACTAACGGTGGCGGGCAATCAGCCCCAGCATTTT
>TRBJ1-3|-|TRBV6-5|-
CASSYSLASGNTIYF
TGTGCCAGCAGTTACTCTCTGGCCTCTGGAAACACCATATATTTT
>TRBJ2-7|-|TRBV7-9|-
CASSPPVGENWQYF
TGTGCCAGCAGCCCCCCCGTGGGCGAGAACTGGCAGTACTTC
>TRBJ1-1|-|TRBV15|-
CATSRAPGDTEAFF
TGTGCCACCAGCAGAGCCCCAGGGGACACTGAAGCTTTCTTT
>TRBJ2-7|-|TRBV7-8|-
CASSFRTFRGYEQYF
TGTGCCAGCAGCTTTCGAACCTTCAGGGGCTACGAGCAGTACTTC
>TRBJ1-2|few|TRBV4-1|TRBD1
CASRHPGQQTNYGYTF
TGCGCCAGCAGGCACCCGGGACAGCAAACTAACTATGGCTACACCTTC
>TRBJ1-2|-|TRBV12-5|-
CASGLSTLQSNYGYTF
TGTGCTAGTGGTTTGTCAACTTTACAGTCGAACTATGGCTACACCTTC
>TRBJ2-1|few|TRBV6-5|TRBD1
CASSYPGQGRDEQFF
TGTGCCAGCAGTTACCCAGGACAGGGGCGGGATGAGCAGTTCTTC
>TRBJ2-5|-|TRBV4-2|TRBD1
CASSPADREETQYF
TGTGCCAGCAGCCCCGCAGACAGGGAAGAGACCCAGTACTTC
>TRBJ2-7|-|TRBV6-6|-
CASNPSRRYEQYF
TGTGCCAGCAACCCGTCGCGGAGGTACGAGCAGTACTTC
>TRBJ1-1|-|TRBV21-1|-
CASSKGDITEAFF
TGTGCCAGCAGCAAAGGGGACATCACTGAAGCTTTCTTT
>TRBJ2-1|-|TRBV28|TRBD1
CASSPRDRGLLRQFF
TGTGCCAGCAGCCCCAGGGACAGGGGGCTTCTGCGGCAGTTCTTC
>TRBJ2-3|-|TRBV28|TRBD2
CASSSSTSGGTPSTDTQYF
TGTGCCAGCAGTTCCTCGACTAGCGGGGGCACTCCTAGCACAGATACGCAGTATTTT
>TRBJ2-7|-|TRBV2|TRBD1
CASGDRDEQYF
TGTGCCAGCGGAGACAGGGACGAGCAGTACTTC
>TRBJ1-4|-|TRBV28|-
CASSLLGGEKLFF
TGTGCCAGCAGTTTATTGGGGGGTGAAAAACTGTTTTTT
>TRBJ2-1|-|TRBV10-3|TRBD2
CAMKLAGDGEQFF
TGTGCCATGAAGCTAGCGGGGGATGGTGAGCAGTTCTTC
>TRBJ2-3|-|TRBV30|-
CAWRLATGSTDTQYF
TGTGCCTGGAGGTTAGCGACCGGGAGCACAGATACGCAGTATTTT
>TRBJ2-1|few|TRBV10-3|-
CAITDSFPVGEQFF
TGTGCCATCACGGACAGTTTTCCTGTGGGAGAGCAGTTCTTC
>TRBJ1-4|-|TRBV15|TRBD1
CATSRVGTGDEKLFF
TGTGCCACCAGCAGAGTTGGGACAGGGGACGAAAAACTGTTTTTT